This T cell receptor beta chain was captured by sequencing in a study of early T cells in non-severe SARS-CoV-2 infection listed by TCRdb under 2021. In terms of the full investigation: Bulk RNA from unsorted whole blood was used for TCR sequencing, so alpha and beta chains could not be paired.

The CDR3 covers 14 residues, taking in both the cysteine and the phenylalanine. This entry keeps only the CDR3 DNA: 42 bases, framed from base 1. In the germline V gene, CDR1 corresponds to SGHDT and CDR2 to YYEEEE. V is pared back by 2 bases and J by 2 bases, with 8 bases lying between the germline termini. Preparation of the library involved 5' RACE. Instrument on record: NextSeq 500. The TCR library protocol attached unique molecular identifiers to individual cDNA molecules to correct for sequencing error and PCR bias. Both TCR alpha and beta chains were sequenced, and tight co-correlation was observed between alpha and beta sequence abundances in each sample. In the original analysis: Decombinator V4 was used to perform V gene, J gene and CDR3 annotation of TCR sequences. TCRs were defined as expanded if a significant change between any two time points was detected under a Poisson model with p below 0.0001. TCR abundances were normalised to the total number of TCRs sequenced per sample and were expressed as counts per million. MAIT TCRs were defined by TRAV1-2 paired with TRAJ12, TRAJ20 or TRAJ33, and iNKT TCRs by TRAV10 paired with TRAJ18. VDJdb, accessed on 1 November 2021, was searched for TCRs annotated for CMV, EBV and SARS-CoV-2, and TCRs annotated for more than one antigen were excluded. TCRdb handled the public reads itself, with Q25 trimming in fastp and clone calling in MiXCR, and kept productive beta chains. Every CDR3 protein is listed once, alongside the most common genes and DNA of its rows. What appears here as the V and J calls and clone size reflects TCRdb's work, not the paper's. Within this sample are over 60,000 distinct CDR3 sequences, with around 11% of them counted one time only. Around 2.8% of the sample is held by the ten biggest clonotypes.

Summary of the overall study and its limitations: VDJdb matching was skewed toward anti-spike CD8 responses, so virus-specific expansions were likely underestimated and private and CD4 specificities were missed.

This clonotype was seen a few times. Its antigen remains unidentified. Per-base quality was not reported, and no clone a single base away is much larger than it. A case-control design nested within a healthcare worker cohort in London, UK, was used, with weekly nasopharyngeal swab PCR tests and blood sampling performed. Healthcare workers were enrolled in the week of the UK lockdown, from 23 to 31 March 2020, and were followed every week for up to roughly 15 weeks. Specimen: whole blood, collected at baseline. The chain joins TRBV5-6 to TRBJ2-4; TRBD2 is perhaps the D gene, given 5 matching bases. The receptor's source is an adult who was a healthcare worker with PCR-confirmed SARS-CoV-2 infection or an uninfected control (not recorded which). The CDR3 region: CASSFPGTKNIQYF. The DNA is TGTGCCAGCAGCTTCCCGGGGACCAAAAACATTCAGTACTTC.